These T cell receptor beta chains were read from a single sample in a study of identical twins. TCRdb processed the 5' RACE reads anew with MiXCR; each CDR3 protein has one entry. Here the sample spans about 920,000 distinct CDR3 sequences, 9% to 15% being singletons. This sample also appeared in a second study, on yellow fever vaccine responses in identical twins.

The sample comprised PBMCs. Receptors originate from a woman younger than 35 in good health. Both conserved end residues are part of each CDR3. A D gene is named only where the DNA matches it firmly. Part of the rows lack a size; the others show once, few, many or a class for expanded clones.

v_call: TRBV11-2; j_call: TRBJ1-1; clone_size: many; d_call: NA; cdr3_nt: TGTGCCAGCAGGGACAGTATATCAACATACGCTGAAGCTTTCTTT; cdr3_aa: CASRDSISTYAEAFF
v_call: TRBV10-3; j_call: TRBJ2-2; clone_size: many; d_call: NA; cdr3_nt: TGTGCCATCAGTGAGGGGGCCACCGGGGAGCTGTTTTTT; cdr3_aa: CAISEGATGELFF
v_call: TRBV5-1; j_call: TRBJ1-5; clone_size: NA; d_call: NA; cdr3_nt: TGCGCCAGCAGCTTCAACAGGGACCAAATATCAGAGTCCCAGCATTTT; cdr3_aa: CASSFNRDQISESQHF
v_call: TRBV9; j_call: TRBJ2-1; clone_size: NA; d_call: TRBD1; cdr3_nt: TGTGCCAGCAGCGTAGCGGACAGGATATACAATGAGCAGTTCTTC; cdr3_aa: CASSVADRIYNEQFF
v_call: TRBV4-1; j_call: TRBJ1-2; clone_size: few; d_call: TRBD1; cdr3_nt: TGCACCAGCAGCCCTCCGAGGGGACAGACCACGTCGGATGGCTACACCTTC; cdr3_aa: CTSSPPRGQTTSDGYTF
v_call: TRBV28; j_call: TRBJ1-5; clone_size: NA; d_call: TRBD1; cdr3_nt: TGTGCCAGCAGTTTCGACAGGGGGATCTATCAGCCCCAGCATTTT; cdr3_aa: CASSFDRGIYQPQHF
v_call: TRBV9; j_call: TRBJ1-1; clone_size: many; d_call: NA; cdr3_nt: TGTGCCAGCACCTTAGGGGTTGAGGACACTGAAGCTTTCTTT; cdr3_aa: CASTLGVEDTEAFF
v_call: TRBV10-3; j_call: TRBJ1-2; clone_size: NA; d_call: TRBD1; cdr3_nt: TGTGCCATCAGTGAGGGGCAGGGGGCAGAAGGCTACACCTTC; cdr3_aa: CAISEGQGAEGYTF
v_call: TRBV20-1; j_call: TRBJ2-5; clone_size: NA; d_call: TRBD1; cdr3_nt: TGCAGTGCTAGAGTGACAGGGCAAGAGACCCAGTACTTC; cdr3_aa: CSARVTGQETQYF
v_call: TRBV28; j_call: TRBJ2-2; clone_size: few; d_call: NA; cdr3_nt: TGTGCCAGCAGTTCGTCTACCGGGAACACCGGGGAGCTGTTTTTT; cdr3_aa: CASSSSTGNTGELFF
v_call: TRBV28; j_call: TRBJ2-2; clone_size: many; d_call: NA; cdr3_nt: TGTGCCAGCAGTTTTGTGGGGGCCGGGGAGCTGTTTTTT; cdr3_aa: CASSFVGAGELFF
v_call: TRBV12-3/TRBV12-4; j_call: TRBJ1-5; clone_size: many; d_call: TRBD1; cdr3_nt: TGTGCCAGCAGTTCCCTGGTTGACAGGGGTGAACAGCCCCAGCATTTT; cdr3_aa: CASSSLVDRGEQPQHF
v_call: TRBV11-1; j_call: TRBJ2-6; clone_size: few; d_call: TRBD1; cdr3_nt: TGTGCCAGCAGCCCCGACACCGGGACAGGGGCCGGGGCCAACGTCCTGACTTTC; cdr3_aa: CASSPDTGTGAGANVLTF
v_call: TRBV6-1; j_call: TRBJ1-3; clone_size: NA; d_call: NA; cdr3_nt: TGTGCCAGCAGACCCGCGGGGTCAGCTGGAAACACCATATATTTT; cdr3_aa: CASRPAGSAGNTIYF
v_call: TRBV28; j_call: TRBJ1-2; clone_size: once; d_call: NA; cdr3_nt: TGTGCCAGCAGTTTACGGCAGCAAATCTACACCTTC; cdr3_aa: CASSLRQQIYTF
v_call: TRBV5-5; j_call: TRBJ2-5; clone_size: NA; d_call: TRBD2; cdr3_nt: TGTGCCAGCAGCTTGGGATCTAGCGGGGGTGGGGAGACCCAGTACTTC; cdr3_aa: CASSLGSSGGGETQYF
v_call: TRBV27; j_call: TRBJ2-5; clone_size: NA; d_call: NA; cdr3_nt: TGTGCCAGCGGAGATGACTCCGCCGGGGAGACCCAGTACTTC; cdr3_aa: CASGDDSAGETQYF
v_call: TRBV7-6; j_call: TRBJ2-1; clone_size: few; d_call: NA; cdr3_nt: TGTGCCAGCAGCTTAAGGCCATCTCACAATGAGCAGTTCTTC; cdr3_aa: CASSLRPSHNEQFF
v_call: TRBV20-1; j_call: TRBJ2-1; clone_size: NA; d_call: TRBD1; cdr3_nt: TGCAGTGCTTCAACCGGGACAGGGGGCAATGAGCAGTTCTTC; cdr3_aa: CSASTGTGGNEQFF
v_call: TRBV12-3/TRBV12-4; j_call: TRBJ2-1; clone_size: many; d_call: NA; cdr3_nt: TGTGCCAGCAACCTGGACTCCTACAATGAGCAGTTCTTC; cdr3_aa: CASNLDSYNEQFF
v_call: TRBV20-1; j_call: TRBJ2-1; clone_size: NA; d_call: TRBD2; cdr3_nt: TGCAGTGTCGTGACTAGCGGGACGGTTGAGCAGTTCTTC; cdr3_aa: CSVVTSGTVEQFF
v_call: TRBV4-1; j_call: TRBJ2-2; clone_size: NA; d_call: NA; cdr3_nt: TGCGCCAGCAGCCGAGACGGTACTGGGGAGCTGTTTTTT; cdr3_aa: CASSRDGTGELFF
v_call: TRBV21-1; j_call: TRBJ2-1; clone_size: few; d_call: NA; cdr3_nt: TGTGCCAGCAGCAAAGTCGGTTTTGGACTAGCGGGATGCAATGAGCAGTTCTTC; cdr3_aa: CASSKVGFGLAGCNEQFF
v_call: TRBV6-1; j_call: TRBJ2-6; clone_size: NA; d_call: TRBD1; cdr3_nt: TGTGCCAGCAGTGAAGCGCTCCGGGACAGAGACACTGGGGCCAACGTCCTGACTTTC; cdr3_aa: CASSEALRDRDTGANVLTF
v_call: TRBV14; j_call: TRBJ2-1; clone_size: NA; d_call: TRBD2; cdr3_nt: TGTGCCAGCAGCCAACCAGCGGGGGCCTCCTACAATGAGCAGTTCTTC; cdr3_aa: CASSQPAGASYNEQFF
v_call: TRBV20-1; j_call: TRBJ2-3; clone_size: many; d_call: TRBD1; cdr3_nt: TGCAGTGCTAGAGACAGGGGGAGCACAGATACGCAGTATTTT; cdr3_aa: CSARDRGSTDTQYF
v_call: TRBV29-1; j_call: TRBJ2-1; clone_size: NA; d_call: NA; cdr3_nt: TGCAGCGTTGAAGAGGGGATAGCTTGGGAGGATGAGCAGTTCTTC; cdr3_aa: CSVEEGIAWEDEQFF